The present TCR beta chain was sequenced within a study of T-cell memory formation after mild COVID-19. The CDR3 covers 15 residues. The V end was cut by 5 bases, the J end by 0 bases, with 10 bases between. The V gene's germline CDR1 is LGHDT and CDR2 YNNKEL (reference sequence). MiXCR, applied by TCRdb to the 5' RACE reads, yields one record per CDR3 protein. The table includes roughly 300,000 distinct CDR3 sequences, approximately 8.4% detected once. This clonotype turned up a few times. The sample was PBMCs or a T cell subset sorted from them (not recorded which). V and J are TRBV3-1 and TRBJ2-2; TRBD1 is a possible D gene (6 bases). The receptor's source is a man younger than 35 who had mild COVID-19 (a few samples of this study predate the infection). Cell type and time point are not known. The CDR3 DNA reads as TGTGCCAGCAGCTCCGGGACAACGAACACCGGGGAGCTGTTTTTT. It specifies CASSSGTTNTGELFF.